This TCR beta chain appears in the sequencing data of a study of shared clonotypes between healthy human individuals. TCRdb's copy holds only in-frame clones and misses some; the assay was immunoSEQ multiplex PCR. The table records a few million clones, around nine tenths of them present only once. The TCR originated in a man between 18 and 35 years old in good health. The source material was naive CD4+ T cells sorted from blood. As for subset: CD45RA+ positively selected.

DNA for the CDR3: TGTGCCAGCAGTTTACGGGGCGGACTGGGCTACGAGCAGTACTTC. Amino acid sequence: CASSLRGGLGYEQYF. The V and J genes are TRBV27 and TRBJ2-7, with D perhaps being TRBD1 or TRBD2 (5 bases each). The V and J ends lost 2 bases and 3 bases respectively, with 14 bases between them. The germline gives CDR1 MNHEY, CDR2 SMNVEV (reference sequence). This CDR3 is 15 amino acids long.